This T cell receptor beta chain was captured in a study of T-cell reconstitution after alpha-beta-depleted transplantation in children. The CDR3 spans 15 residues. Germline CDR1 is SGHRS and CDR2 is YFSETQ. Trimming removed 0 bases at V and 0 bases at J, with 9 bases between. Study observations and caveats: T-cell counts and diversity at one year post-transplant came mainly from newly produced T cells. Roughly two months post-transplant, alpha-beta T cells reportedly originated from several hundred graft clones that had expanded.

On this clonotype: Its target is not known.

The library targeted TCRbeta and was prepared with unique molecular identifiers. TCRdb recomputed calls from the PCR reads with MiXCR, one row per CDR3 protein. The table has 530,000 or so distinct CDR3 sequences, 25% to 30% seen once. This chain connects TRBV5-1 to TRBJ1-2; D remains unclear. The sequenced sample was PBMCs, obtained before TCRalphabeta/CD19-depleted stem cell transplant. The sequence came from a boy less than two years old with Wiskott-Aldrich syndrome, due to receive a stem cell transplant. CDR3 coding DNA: TGCGCCAGCAGCTTGGGAGGAGAGTCTAACTATGGCTACACCTTC. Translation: CASSLGGESNYGYTF.